This T cell receptor beta chain was retrieved from a study of T cells in Graves' hyperthyroidism and ophthalmopathy. Only a few counts were recorded for this clonotype. RNA transcripts served as the template for amplifying TCR beta CDR3 regions. The TCR CDR3 was amplified in a first-round RT-PCR using the HTBI primer set. One entry per CDR3 protein, called by TCRdb with MiXCR from the multiplex PCR reads. This table has some 550,000 distinct CDR3 sequences, around 21% appearing once. Trimming stripped 0 bases from V and 3 bases from J, with 9 bases between. The germline CDR1 and CDR2 sequences are SGHAT and FQNNGV. The CDR3 is made up of 16 amino acids.

The TCR was taken from a man between 18 and 29 years old with Graves' hyperthyroidism. The specimen sequenced was blood. The rearrangement links TRBV11-2 to TRBJ2-6; D gene unclear. The CDR3 nucleotides are TGTGCCAGCAGCTTAGATCGCTGGAGTGGGGCCAACGTCCTGACTTTC. This codes for CASSLDRWSGANVLTF.